The sequence of this T cell receptor (beta chain) was determined in a study of response to subunit inactivated influenza vaccine. Study-wide findings and caveats: The authors suggested that few new T cells are recruited per seasonal influenza vaccination.

As concerns this clonotype: Antigen unknown.

TCRdb recomputed calls from the RT-PCR reads with MiXCR, one row per CDR3 protein. Of about 800,000 distinct CDR3 sequences detected, roughly 20% appear once; the ten largest clones hold 9.5% to 13%. Germline V gives CDR1 SGHTA, CDR2 FQGNSA. J was trimmed by 2 bases and V by 5 bases; bases with no gene match: 6. The CDR3 runs 15 residues. The V call is TRBV7-2, the J call TRBJ2-3, with TRBD2 matching over 8 bases. The sample consisted of PBMCs from blood, taken more than 4 days after vaccination. This TCR derives from a man in his fifties who received an inactivated influenza vaccine. The CDR3 region has the DNA TGTGCCAGCAGCACCGGACTAGCCCACACAGATACGCAGTATTTT. Residues: CASSTGLAHTDTQYF.